The clone carrying this T cell receptor (beta chain) was counted many times. One junction end disagrees with the germline gene, perhaps due to a read error. In germline, CDR1 is DFQATT, CDR2 SNEGSKA (reference sequence). The CDR3 spans 14 residues. Amplifying from RNA transcripts, the study obtained TCR beta CDR3 regions. HTBI primers were employed in first-round RT-PCR, then a second-round multiplex PCR followed. TCRdb re-called the multiplex PCR reads with MiXCR, one entry per CDR3 protein. The profile covers 350,000 to 450,000 distinct CDR3 sequences, with approximately 20% appearing a single time and around 1.6% taken by the ten largest. Other autoimmune diseases, uncontrolled infections, pregnancy and lactation each led to patient exclusion. The data stem from a study of Graves' ophthalmopathy and Graves' hyperthyroidism.

This TCR derives from a woman aged 18 to 35 with Graves' ophthalmopathy. Material: peripheral blood. This chain uses TRBV20-1 with TRBJ2-5, with D perhaps TRBD2 (5 bases). Written as DNA, the CDR3 is TGCAGTGCTAGAGAGAGCGGACTGCAAGTGACCCAGTACTTC. Its protein is CSARESGLQVTQYF.